This TCR beta chain is from a study of cytomegalovirus exposure and HLA in healthy donors. Whole-study context: In an early release, HLA-typed donors contributed tens of millions of unique TCR sequences.

V shed 5 bases, J shed 1 base, and the junction held 10 bases outside the gene matches. Germline CDR1 reads SEHNR; CDR2 reads FQNEAQ (reference sequence). This CDR3 spans 16 amino acids. PCR amplification relied on 60 Vbeta primers (plus 13 Jbeta primers). Generated by immunoSEQ multiplex PCR, the TCRdb table keeps only in-frame clones and is missing some. The sample has 210,000 or so clones, roughly 84% seen once; the top ten hold 0.71%. Worth noting for this clone: What it binds is not known.

Study results and caveats: The productive fraction for most TCR beta V segments was about 90% or about 30% in an earlier analysis.

Sequencing was performed on PBMCs. This TCR derives from a boy under 10 years old in good health and CMV-seronegative. V usage is TRBV7-9 and J usage is TRBJ1-1, with 7 bases aligning to TRBD1. The CDR3 nucleotides are TGTGCCAGCAGCACGAGCCGACAGGGATCGAACACTGAAGCTTTCTTT. This codes for CASSTSRQGSNTEAFF.